This entry lists 20 T cell receptor beta chains sequenced from one sample in a study of control samples from healthy donors and cancer patients. Clones were sequenced by immunoSEQ multiplex PCR, and TCRdb holds only the in-frame ones, with some missing. In the table there are about 110,000 clones, 70% to 85% of which are singletons. The sequenced sample was blood. The receptors were gathered from a young man in good health.

The V gene is TRBV5-1, the J gene TRBJ1-2; the D gene is possibly TRBD1 (5 bases). Trimming pared 0 bases from V and 2 bases from J, leaving 8 bases between. The CDR3 length is 14 residues. Germline values: CDR1 SGHRS, CDR2 YFSETQ. The CDR3 DNA reads as TGCGCCAGCAGCTTGGGAAGACAGAACTATGGCTACACCTTC. Translating it yields CASSLGRQNYGYTF.

The CDR3 nucleotides read TGTGCCAGCTACGGACGGATGCTATTTACTGAAGCTTTCTTT. It translates to CASYGRMLFTEAFF. The chain has TRBV18 and TRBJ1-1; D is ambiguous. V lost 7 bases and J 5 bases, leaving 17 bases between the germline ends. Germline V gene lookup returns CDR1 KGHSH and CDR2 LQKENI. The CDR3 contains 14 residues.

CDR3 residues: CASSLGGNSGANVLTF. The CDR3 nucleotides are TGTGCCAGCAGCTTGGGGGGGAACTCTGGGGCCAACGTCCTGACTTTC. The chain links TRBV5-5 to TRBJ2-6; D is perhaps TRBD1 or TRBD2 (5 bases each). Germline V gene sequence: CDR1 SGHKS, CDR2 YYEKEE (reference sequence). The CDR3 extends over 16 amino acids. Trimming pared 0 bases from V and 0 bases from J, leaving 7 bases between.

V is TRBV12-3 or TRBV12-4 and J is TRBJ2-1; 7 bases match TRBD1. CDR3 length: 13 amino acids. V lost 5 bases to trimming and J lost 8 bases; unmatched junction nucleotides: 6. For the CDR3, the DNA is TGTGCCAGCAGTCTAAGACAGGGTGATGAGCAGTTCTTC. This gives the protein CASSLRQGDEQFF.

This rearrangement joins TRBV5-4 to TRBJ2-5; D may be TRBD1 or TRBD2 (5 bases each). The CDR3 is 16 residues long. Germline loops: CDR1 SGHNT, CDR2 YYREEE (reference sequence). The ends were cut back, 1 base at V and 5 bases at J, with 18 bases in the middle. CDR3 coding DNA: TGTGCCAGCAGCTTGTTTCAGTTAGGGGAGTTGGAGACCCAGTACTTC. It encodes CASSLFQLGELETQYF.

V gene TRBV11-2 combines with J gene TRBJ2-3; D perhaps matches TRBD1 (6 bases). The CDR3 loop spans 17 amino acids. Trimming cost V 1 base and J 1 base, with 15 bases left between them. The germline gives CDR1 SGHAT, CDR2 FQNNGV. In DNA form, the CDR3 reads TGTGCCAGCAGCTTAGCGGCCTTAGGGGGACGCACAGATACGCAGTATTTT. It encodes CASSLAALGGRTDTQYF.

The rearrangement uses TRBV25-1 and TRBJ2-3, with D maybe TRBD2 (7 bases). This CDR3 has 16 residues. The germline gives CDR1 MGHDK, CDR2 SYGVNS. V lost 2 bases to trimming and J lost 6 bases, with 18 bases between them. CDR3 sequence reads: CASSEALRGGLDTQYF. In DNA, the CDR3 is TGTGCCAGCAGTGAAGCCCTGAGGGGGGGATTGGATACGCAGTATTTT. Full variable domain (remainder filled in from reference TRBV25-1 and TRBJ2-3): EADIYQTPRYLVIGTGKKITLECSQTMGHDKMYWYQQDPGMELHLIHYSYGVNSTEKGDLSSESTVSRIRTEHFPLTLESARPSHTSQYLCASSEALRGGLDTQYFGPGTRLTVL.

This clone occurred a few times. V usage is TRBV6-5 and J usage is TRBJ1-1; D is possibly TRBD1 (5 bases). The germline CDR1 and CDR2 sequences are MNHEY and SVGAGI. CDR3 length: 15 residues. V was clipped by 6 bases and J by 7 bases, with 21 bases between them. CDR3 nucleotides: TGTGCCAGCAGATACCGGGACCTCAGAAAGGGTGAAGCTTTCTTT. Translating gives CASRYRDLRKGEAFF.

CDR3 nucleotides: TGTGCCAGCAGCTTACAGGGGGGAGTAGATACGCAGTATTTT. Translation gives CASSLQGGVDTQYF. J is TRBJ2-3 and V is TRBV7-2; tentative D call: TRBD1 (7 bases). The CDR3 runs 14 residues. The germline CDR1 and CDR2 sequences are SGHTA and FQGNSA. Between the trimmed V and J ends, which lost 2 bases and 5 bases, there was a span of 11 bases.

The V and J genes are TRBV6-2 or TRBV6-3 and TRBJ1-4; TRBD1 is a possible D gene (5 bases). There are 14 residues in the CDR3. V was clipped by 0 bases and J by 12 bases, with 14 bases between them. Germline V gene sequence: CDR1 MNHEY, CDR2 SVGEGT. CDR3 DNA sequence: TGTGCCAGCAGTTACTCCGGGGCCCGCACCGAACTGTTTTTT. Its protein is CASSYSGARTELFF.

This sequence joins TRBV28 and TRBJ1-1; D is possibly TRBD1 (6 bases). CDR1 MDHEN and CDR2 SYDVKM come from the germline V gene. CDR3 size: 14 residues. V shed 7 bases and J shed 0 bases, with 12 bases lying between them. CDR3 amino acids: CASTPDRLNTEAFF. The CDR3, as DNA: TGTGCCAGCACCCCAGACAGGCTGAACACTGAAGCTTTCTTT.

This chain connects TRBV11-2 to TRBJ2-5; 9 bases map to TRBD2. The CDR3 runs 14 residues. The V and J ends lost 5 bases and 4 bases, in that order; junction bases with no gene match: 5. Germline CDR1 SGHAT, CDR2 FQNNGV. In nucleotides, the CDR3 is TGTGCCAGCAGCCCAACGCGGGGGGGAGAGACCCAGTACTTC. Translation: CASSPTRGGETQYF.

The chain carries TRBV12-3 or TRBV12-4 and TRBJ1-5; D not resolved. V lost 3 bases to trimming and J lost 5 bases, with 5 bases between them. The CDR3 runs 12 residues. The CDR3 sequence: CASSLGYQPQHF. Here the CDR3 DNA reads TGTGCCAGCAGTTTGGGATATCAGCCCCAGCATTTT.

The rearrangement uses TRBV7-8 and TRBJ2-1; tentatively, D is TRBD2 (7 bases). V lost 5 bases and J 7 bases, leaving 21 bases between the germline ends. The V gene's germline CDR1 is SGHVS and CDR2 FQNEAQ. The CDR3 consists of 16 residues. The CDR3 DNA reads as TGTGCCAGCAGCACGAATCTAGCGGCAACAGGGAATGAGCAGTTCTTC. It codes for CASSTNLAATGNEQFF.

This chain links TRBV9 with TRBJ2-2, with TRBD2 matching over 11 bases. Germline CDR1 and CDR2: SGDLS and YYNGEE. The CDR3 extends over 17 amino acids. V dropped 0 bases and J dropped 7; count of bases not matched to a gene: 8. This chain's CDR3 is CASSVDQTSGVRGELFF. CDR3 bases: TGTGCCAGCAGCGTAGACCAGACTAGCGGGGTCCGCGGGGAGCTGTTTTTT.

V and J are TRBV5-1 and TRBJ1-3; 7 bases line up with TRBD1. This CDR3 contains 15 residues. The germline CDR1 and CDR2 sequences are SGHRS and YFSETQ. V lost 4 bases and J lost 4; bases outside the gene matches: 8. CDR3 in DNA: TGCGCCAGCAGCCCAACGACAGGGATCGGAAACACCATATATTTT. The encoded protein is CASSPTTGIGNTIYF.

This chain joins TRBV15 and TRBJ2-2, with D perhaps TRBD1 (6 bases). The V end lost 5 bases, the J end lost 3 bases, and 7 bases lay between the germline ends. The CDR3 extends over 13 amino acids. CDR1 is LNHNV and CDR2 is YYDKDF in the germline V gene (reference sequence). The CDR3 region is CATSQGHTGELFF. The CDR3 nucleotides read TGTGCCACCAGCCAGGGGCACACCGGGGAGCTGTTTTTT.

As concerns this clone: Compared with germline, one end of the junction differs, possibly owing to a read error. V and J are TRBV5-1 and TRBJ2-3, with D perhaps given as TRBD1 or TRBD2 (5 bases each). CDR3 length equals 18 residues. Germline assignment: CDR1 SGHRS and CDR2 YFSETQ. CDR3 residues: CASRLGVVILTSTDTQYF. CDR3 in DNA: TGCGCCAGCAGATTGGGGGTGGTGATTCTCACTAGCACAGATACGCAGTATTTT.

This clone came up once. This chain uses TRBV5-1 with TRBJ2-1; TRBD2 aligns across 14 bases. This CDR3 comprises 16 residues. The germline V gene has CDR1 SGHRS and CDR2 YFSETQ. J was trimmed by 4 bases and V by 3 bases; bases with no gene match: 3. Written as DNA, the CDR3 is TGCGCCAGCAGCTGGGGACTAGCGGGGGATTACAATGAGCAGTTCTTC. This sequence encodes CASSWGLAGDYNEQFF.

Details on this clone: This sample includes further DNA sequences coding for the same CDR3. V is TRBV6-5 and J is TRBJ1-3; D remains ambiguous. CDR1 is MNHEY, CDR2 SVGAGI, per germline. V was pared by 0 bases and J by 1 base, with 10 bases between. The CDR3 length is 16 residues. The CDR3 region has the DNA TGTGCCAGCAGTTACTCAAACAGAGCATCTGGAAACACCATATATTTT. It is translated as CASSYSNRASGNTIYF.